This T cell receptor beta chain was retrieved from a study of T cells in women clearing cervical HPV infection. Whole-study context: Blood came at first lesion visit for cases, post-clearance for controls.

Using immunoSEQ multiplex PCR, the repertoire was profiled, and TCRdb retains in-frame clones only, with some absent. This repertoire includes some 31,000 clones. This CDR3 has 14 residues. V gave up 6 bases and J gave up 0 bases; unmatched junction bases: 3. From germline, CDR1 is KGHSH and CDR2 LQKENI. Whole-study results and caveats: CIN3+ cases had significantly higher TCR richness than controls; evenness did not differ. TRBV6-7 relative abundance averaged roughly 0.099% in cases and about 0.15% in controls.

In the case of this clone: Antigen specificity is unknown. From the germline J gene comes the end of the CDR3, since the read stops 3 residues before it.

Dot-blot hybridization genotyped cervical HPV amplified with MY09/MY11 PCR. The chain is built from TRBV18 and TRBJ1-1; 8 nucleotides line up with TRBD1. Source material: blood buffy coat. This TCR was recovered from a woman between 18 and 69 years old with a cervical HPV16 infection that either progressed to CIN3+ or cleared (not recorded which). CDR3 in amino acids: CASSLGQVNTEAFF. Incomplete CDR3 DNA: TGTGCCAGCTCCTTGGGACAGGTGAACACTGAA.